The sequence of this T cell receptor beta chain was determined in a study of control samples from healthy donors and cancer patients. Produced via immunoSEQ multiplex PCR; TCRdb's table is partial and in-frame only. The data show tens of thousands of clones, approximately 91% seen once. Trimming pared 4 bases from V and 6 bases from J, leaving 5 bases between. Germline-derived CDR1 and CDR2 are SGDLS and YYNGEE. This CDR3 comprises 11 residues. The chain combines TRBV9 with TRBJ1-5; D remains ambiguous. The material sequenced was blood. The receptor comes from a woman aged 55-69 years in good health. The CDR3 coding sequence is TGTGCCAGCAGCTCCGGTCAGCCCCAGCATTTT. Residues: CASSSGQPQHF.